Following are 23 T cell receptor beta chains from one sample sequenced in a study of shared clonotypes between healthy human individuals. Measured with immunoSEQ multiplex PCR; TCRdb has only the in-frame clones, and not every one. The table shows about 2.2 million clones, with more than 85% occurring only once. Selected positively for CCR7 and CD45RO-negative, naive CD8 cells excluded terminally differentiated effector memory CD45RA+ cells. Sequencing was performed on naive CD8+ T cells from PBMCs. Receptors were obtained from a man aged 18 to 30 in good health. Some clones in this sample may be carry-over from other donors' samples.

Turning to this clone: One end of the junction fails to match germline, which may point to a read error. V is TRBV5-1 and J is TRBJ2-7, with TRBD1 as a possible D gene (6 bases). Per germline, CDR1 SGHRS and CDR2 YFSETQ. The CDR3 covers 15 residues. This chain's CDR3 is CASIQLGRGSYEQCF. The CDR3 DNA sequence: TGCGCCAGCATCCAATTAGGCAGGGGCTCCTACGAGCAGTGCTTC. Drawing the rest from reference TRBV5-1 and TRBJ2-7, the complete variable domain is KAGVTQTPRYLIKTRGQQVTLSCSPISGHRSVSWYQQTPGQGLQFLFEYFSETQRNKGNFPGRFSGRQFSNSRSEMNVSTLELGDSALYLCASIQLGRGSYEQCFGPGTRLTVT.

The chain carries TRBV9 and TRBJ2-1, with D perhaps matching TRBD2 (6 bases). The CDR3 sequence is 17 residues long. The germline V gene encodes CDR1 SGDLS and CDR2 YYNGEE. The V gene lost 3 bases and the J gene lost 5 bases, with 21 bases spanning the gap. The CDR3 reads CASSASGTLGNNNEQFF. CDR3 nucleotide sequence: TGTGCCAGCAGCGCGTCCGGGACTCTGGGCAATAACAATGAGCAGTTCTTC. Drawing the rest from reference TRBV9 and TRBJ2-1, the complete variable domain is DSGVTQTPKHLITATGQRVTLRCSPRSGDLSVYWYQQSLDQGLQFLIQYYNGEERAKGNILERFSAQQFPDLHSELNLSSLELGDSALYFCASSASGTLGNNNEQFFGPGTRLTVL.

Worth noting for this clone: The identical CDR3 is also encoded by other nucleotide sequences in the sample. The J gene is TRBJ2-3, the V gene TRBV7-9; D is uncertain. Germline assignment: CDR1 SEHNR and CDR2 FQNEAQ (reference sequence). The CDR3 totals 12 residues. Trimming took 7 bases from V and 3 from J, leaving 8 bases between them. DNA of the CDR3: TGTGCCAGCAACCCCGGTACAGATACGCAGTATTTT. It yields the protein CASNPGTDTQYF. The whole variable domain, remainder taken from reference TRBV7-9 and TRBJ2-3, is DTGVSQNPRHKITKRGQNVTFRCDPISEHNRLYWYRQTLGQGPEFLTYFQNEAQLEKSRLLSDRFSAERPKGSFSTLEIQRTEQGDSAMYLCASNPGTDTQYFGPGTRLTVL.

This CDR3 reads CASSGPSTDTQYF. CDR3 nucleotide sequence: TGTGCCAGCAGCGGCCCTAGTACAGATACGCAGTATTTT. The V and J genes are TRBV9 and TRBJ2-3; D is unresolved. Trimming pared 3 bases from V and 3 bases from J, leaving 8 bases between. This CDR3 is built from 13 residues. Per germline, CDR1 SGDLS and CDR2 YYNGEE.

Notes on this clone: Other DNA variants within this sample encode the same CDR3. This rearrangement joins TRBV7-9 to TRBJ2-1; no clear D. V dropped 1 base and J dropped 0 bases, with 7 bases sitting between them. From germline, CDR1 is SEHNR and CDR2 FQNEAQ (reference sequence). The CDR3 contains 15 residues. DNA for the CDR3: TGTGCCAGCAGCTTAGGGGTTAGCTCCTACAATGAGCAGTTCTTC. It specifies CASSLGVSSYNEQFF.

The genes are TRBV19 and TRBJ1-5, with 9 bases fitting TRBD1. Unmatched junction bases numbered 12, after V lost 9 bases and J lost 0 bases. Germline V gene data show CDR1 as LNHDA and CDR2 as SQIVND (reference sequence). This CDR3 contains 17 residues. This chain's CDR3 is CASSRDRDLYSNQPQHF. CDR3 bases: TGTGCCAGCTCCCGGGACAGGGATCTATATAGCAATCAGCCCCAGCATTTT.

The chain couples TRBV5-4 to TRBJ1-1; D gene uncertain. Germline V gene lookup returns CDR1 SGHNT and CDR2 YYREEE (reference sequence). Trimming removed 7 bases from V and 3 bases from J, with 16 bases in between. The CDR3 extends over 14 amino acids. In nucleotides, the CDR3 is TGTGCCAGCCGTGGCGGGGATCTGGACACTGAAGCTTTCTTT. Protein sequence: CASRGGDLDTEAFF.

The V gene is TRBV19, the J gene TRBJ2-7, with D perhaps TRBD1 (6 bases). CDR3 length: 15 residues. The V end lost 4 bases, the J end lost 3 bases, and 16 bases lay between the germline ends. CDR1 and CDR2 (germline): LNHDA, SQIVND (reference sequence). Here the CDR3 DNA reads TGTGCCAGTAGTACCTATACAGGGACCCTCTACGAGCAGTACTTC. Translating it yields CASSTYTGTLYEQYF.

V gene TRBV27 combines with J gene TRBJ2-5; D uncertain. Germline V gene data show CDR1 as MNHEY and CDR2 as SMNVEV (reference sequence). The ends were cut back, 5 bases at V and 5 bases at J, with 18 bases in the middle. The CDR3 loop spans 15 amino acids. The CDR3 DNA follows: TGTGCCAGCAGTGCCCAGGAAACTATAATGGAGACCCAGTACTTC. Its protein is CASSAQETIMETQYF.

A note on this clone: Other DNA sequences from this sample encode an identical CDR3 as well. This chain connects TRBV15 to TRBJ2-2; possible D gene TRBD1, 6 bases. The ends were cut back, 1 base at V and 3 bases at J, with 9 bases in the middle. The CDR3 spans 15 residues. Germline values: CDR1 LNHNV, CDR2 YYDKDF (reference sequence). The CDR3 reads CATSRAGVYTGELFF. In nucleotides, the CDR3 is TGTGCCACCAGCAGAGCAGGGGTCTACACCGGGGAGCTGTTTTTT.

On this clone itself: Other DNA variants within this sample encode the same CDR3. V and J are TRBV28 and TRBJ2-3, with 9 bases fitting TRBD2. The CDR3 runs to 16 residues. Germline values: CDR1 MDHEN, CDR2 SYDVKM. The junction had 3 bases not matched to a gene; V was cut back by 2 bases and J by 0 bases. CDR3 bases: TGTGCCAGCAGTTTAGGTACTAGCGGGAGCACAGATACGCAGTATTTT. The encoded protein is CASSLGTSGSTDTQYF.

The chain is built from TRBV28 and TRBJ1-3; no firm D call. The CDR3 runs to 13 residues. Germline CDR1 MDHEN, CDR2 SYDVKM. V lost 2 bases to trimming and J lost 3 bases, with 5 bases between them. The CDR3 region has the DNA TGTGCCAGCAGTTTAACAGTTGGAAACACCATATATTTT. Translating it yields CASSLTVGNTIYF.

This clone was picked up one time. The chain employs TRBV25-1 and TRBJ2-2, with 7 bases aligning to TRBD1. CDR1 is MGHDK, CDR2 SYGVNS, per germline. CDR3 length: 15 residues. After removal of 3 bases from V and 2 bases from J, the junction contained 3 bases not matched to a gene. The DNA of the CDR3 is TGTGCCAGCAGTGACCGGGACAGAAACACCGGGGAGCTGTTTTTT. As protein: CASSDRDRNTGELFF.

In this sample, this clone turned up once. The gene calls are TRBV28 and TRBJ2-1, with 15 bases aligning to TRBD2. CDR3 length: 21 amino acids. Germline CDR1 and CDR2: MDHEN and SYDVKM. V dropped 6 bases and J dropped 6; count of bases not matched to a gene: 21. DNA for the CDR3: TGTGCCAGCAGGTCAAATGGTGGTACGGGACTAGCGGGAGGACCCGGCAATGAGCAGTTCTTC. Translating gives CASRSNGGTGLAGGPGNEQFF. Drawing the rest from reference TRBV28 and TRBJ2-1, the complete variable domain is DVKVTQSSRYLVKRTGEKVFLECVQDMDHENMFWYRQDPGLGLRLIYFSYDVKMKEKGDIPEGYSVSREKKERFSLILESASTNQTSMYLCASRSNGGTGLAGGPGNEQFFGPGTRLTVL.

The chain employs TRBV28 and TRBJ2-7; the D gene is possibly TRBD2 (6 bases). Germline CDR1 is MDHEN and CDR2 is SYDVKM. The CDR3 consists of 16 residues. The V and J ends lost 1 base and 6 bases respectively, with 19 bases between them. DNA for the CDR3: TGTGCCAGCAGTTTATTGGACTACCCAGACGGCGGCGAGCAGTACTTC. Translation: CASSLLDYPDGGEQYF.

This chain joins TRBV6-6 and TRBJ2-1; 14 positions agree with TRBD2. V shed 6 bases, J shed 3 bases, and the junction held 4 bases outside the gene matches. The CDR3 totals 16 residues. Germline loops: CDR1 MNHNY, CDR2 SVGAGI (reference sequence). CDR3: CASRQGTSGSYNEQFF. CDR3 coding DNA: TGTGCCAGCAGACAGGGGACTAGCGGGAGCTACAATGAGCAGTTCTTC.

The chain has TRBV7-6 and TRBJ1-1; unclear D gene. This CDR3 is 12 amino acids long. Germline V gene sequence: CDR1 SGHVS, CDR2 FNYEAQ. The germline V and J ends were trimmed by 2 bases and 6 bases, with 7 bases remaining between them. CDR3 in DNA: TGTGCCAGCAGCTTATTGGGTCCTGAAGCTTTCTTT. This encodes CASSLLGPEAFF.

The chain couples TRBV12-5 to TRBJ2-3, with 7 bases identical to TRBD1. Trimming removed 2 bases from V and 0 bases from J; junction bases left unmatched: 5. The CDR3 is 16 residues long. CDR1 is LGHNT and CDR2 is FRNRAP in the germline V gene. In DNA form, the CDR3 reads TGTGCTAGTGGTTTGACACAGACAGGGAGCACAGATACGCAGTATTTT. This gives the protein CASGLTQTGSTDTQYF.

This clone has just one count. The chain links TRBV11-2 to TRBJ2-7; D remains ambiguous. Deletions cut 3 bases from V and 3 bases from J, with 18 bases between. Germline V gene data show CDR1 as SGHAT and CDR2 as FQNNGV. The length of the CDR3 is 16 residues. The DNA of the CDR3 is TGTGCCAGCAGCTTCCCCACCGATTACACTTACTACGAGCAGTACTTC. It is translated as CASSFPTDYTYYEQYF.

J is TRBJ2-3 and V is TRBV11-3, with 7 bases fitting TRBD1. Trimming cost V 5 bases and J 4 bases; bases outside gene matches: 9. Germline CDR1 and CDR2: SGHNT and YENEEA. The CDR3 is 15 amino acids. The CDR3 bases are TGTGCCAGCAGCGGCCGACAGGGTGCGGCAGATACGCAGTATTTT. This translates into CASSGRQGAADTQYF.

The V gene is TRBV19, the J gene TRBJ1-2; no clear D. The CDR3 contains 13 residues. V was clipped by 8 bases and J by 5 bases, with 15 bases between them. The germline V gene has CDR1 LNHDA and CDR2 SQIVND (reference sequence). As DNA, the CDR3 is TGTGCCAGTCGCCGGCCTGGTTCGTATGGCTACACCTTC. Translation: CASRRPGSYGYTF.

This chain links TRBV29-1 with TRBJ2-7; tentatively, D is TRBD1 or TRBD2 (5 bases each). V was cut by 4 bases and J by 0 bases, with 16 bases left in between. Germline V gene sequence: CDR1 SQVTM, CDR2 ANQGSEA. CDR3 length: 15 residues. The CDR3 reads CSVVGTQRYSYEQYF. CDR3 in DNA: TGCAGCGTTGTAGGGACGCAACGTTACTCCTACGAGCAGTACTTC.

This sequence joins TRBV18 and TRBJ1-5; 7 bases agree with TRBD1. The length of the CDR3 is 15 residues. Trimming at V came to 8 bases and at J to 0 bases, leaving 7 bases not matched to a gene. The germline gives CDR1 KGHSH, CDR2 LQKENI. The CDR3 nucleotides are TGTGCCAGCAGAGGACAGGACCTTAGCAATCAGCCCCAGCATTTT. It encodes CASRGQDLSNQPQHF. Using reference TRBV18 and TRBJ1-5 for the parts outside the CDR3, the full variable domain is NAGVMQNPRHLVRRRGQEARLRCSPMKGHSHVYWYRQLPEEGLKFMVYLQKENIIDESGMPKERFSAEFPKEGPSILRIQQVVRGDSAAYFCASRGQDLSNQPQHFGDGTRLSIL.